This TCR beta chain was retrieved from a study of cytomegalovirus exposure and HLA in healthy donors. The study's findings and limits: A list of roughly 180 TCR beta chains associated with cytomegalovirus was given. According to reports, the classifier identified cytomegalovirus status with high specificity and sensitivity. Testing in vitro showed a few CMV-associated chains specific for CMV antigens.

Produced via immunoSEQ multiplex PCR; TCRdb's table is partial and in-frame only. The table includes around 170,000 clones, 85% detected once. The germline V gene has CDR1 MGHRA and CDR2 YSYEKL. V gave up 3 bases and J gave up 0 bases; unmatched junction bases: 5. This CDR3 has 15 amino acids. Details on this clone: The target antigen is unknown.

The donors were members of the roughly 120-subject validation cohort (separate from the approximately 670-subject first cohort). This clonotype was obtained from a man between 18 and 35 years old in good health and CMV-seropositive. The sequenced sample consisted of PBMCs. The chain links TRBV4-1 to TRBJ2-7; the match to TRBD1 covers 7 bases. CDR3: CASSHKTGSSYEQYF. CDR3 coding DNA: TGCGCCAGCAGCCACAAGACAGGGAGCTCCTACGAGCAGTACTTC.